This TCR beta chain came from a study of tumor-infiltrating lymphocytes in primary liver carcinoma (dated by TCRdb to 2015 to 2018). Background on the whole study: The five patients, three men and two women aged 30 to 69 years, had hepatocellular carcinoma (four) or combined HCC and intrahepatic cholangiocarcinoma (one). A total of roughly 35 specimens from 5 patients, comprising approximately 25 tumor regions, 5 adjacent noncancerous liver tissues and 5 peripheral blood samples, were covered by TCRbeta repertoire sequencing. The five patients had tumors of stage T1-T3 N0M0, with maximum diameters ranging from roughly 4.2 to 11 cm. Reproducibility between technical replicate repertoires was high, with correlation coefficients above 0.95 and mean shared-clone rates approximately 0.88. Each sample produced roughly 3.5 to 7.13 million productive TCRbeta reads, and read depth showed no significant difference between tissue types. Agilent mRNA microarray profiling was performed on the roughly 24 tumor region samples to relate TCRbeta repertoire diversity to the local molecular phenotype. For each liver tumor, the study sampled five regions along with adjacent normal tissue and blood, and applied TCRbeta repertoire sequencing, expression microarrays and whole-exome sequencing.

Starting from around 500 ng total RNA, TCRbeta-specific cDNA was produced by reverse transcription with a constant-region primer and ProtoScript II reverse transcriptase. Three nested multiplex PCR rounds, following a slightly modified ARM-PCR procedure, were used to build the TCRbeta libraries. The first two PCR rounds used multiplex TRBV1-TRBV30 forward primers with a Cbeta reverse primer, each for about 10 cycles. Sample barcodes and Illumina adapters were added in a final 25-cycle PCR using Deep VentR polymerase. Before sequencing, amplicons of 200-500 bp were purified from gel using a QIAquick gel extraction kit. An Illumina HiSeq 2500 was used to sequence the TCRbeta amplicons with 250-bp paired-end reads. The authors' analysis ran thus. Trimmomatic v0.33 was used to quality-trim the reads, and FLASH v1.2.11 was used to merge paired reads so that full CDR3 sequences could be recovered. V, D and J germline segments were assigned to the rearranged TCRbeta sequences by MiGEC v1.2.1b. Clonotype statistics and Shannon-Wiener diversity indices were calculated with VDJtools v1.0.0. Except for diversity analysis, only the 250 most abundant clonotypes of each sample were used in subsequent analyses to reduce sampling bias. TCRdb ran its own pipeline on the public reads, namely fastp trimming at Q25 and MiXCR clone calling, and kept in-frame beta chains. Every entry covers one CDR3 protein and lists the most common genes and DNA from its rows. None of the V and J calls come from the authors' own analysis; TCRdb made them. The sample table holds roughly 100,000 distinct CDR3 sequences, of which 80% to 85% were seen once. The ten largest make up approximately 20% of the sample.

The germline V gene sets CDR1 to MNHEY and CDR2 to SVGAGI. The CDR3 holds 15 amino acids from the cysteine to the phenylalanine. CDR3 DNA only is kept here, 45 bases in frame from base 1. Without any cell sorting, total RNA and DNA were extracted together from 20-30 mg of bulk tissue using the AllPrep DNA/RNA mini kit. Between late 2015 and 2016, roughly five patients in China with histopathologically diagnosed primary liver carcinoma had their tumors surgically resected. At the time of sampling, the patients had chronic HBV infection and had not received any treatment. Five spatially separated regions were sampled from each tumor: the superior, inferior, left-lateral and right-lateral poles, plus the tumor centre. According to histology, viable tumor cells made up more than 75% of every tumor sample. Fresh tumor and adjacent tissue pieces were bisected; one half was stored in RNAlater at -80°C, the other sent for histology.

Study-wide conclusions, independent of this receptor: A significantly larger repertoire fraction was made up by the top 250 clones in tumors than in blood (p = 0.039). Since the samples were bulk and unsorted, there was no way to compare CD4+ and CD8+ T cell repertoires. Only about 7.5-25% of top clones were present in all five regions of a tumor, suggesting spatial heterogeneity of tumor-infiltrating T cells. Only the TCR beta chain was sequenced, which likely underestimates true repertoire diversity because unpaired alpha chains were not captured. Repertoire overlap was higher between tumor regions (mean around 36%) than tumor-adjacent (17%) or tumor-blood (approximately 14%) pairs, consistent with antigen-driven expansion. With just a handful of patients in the study, the authors point out that the findings should be validated in a larger study.

A remark on this clonotype: Its antigen is currently not known. At one end, the junction sequence differs from germline, possibly due to a read error.

The clonotype comes from a man aged 40-49 years with primary liver carcinoma and hepatitis B virus infection. The sample consisted of liver tumor tissue from sampling region 3. The cell subset or site label of this sample denotes: tumor region T3, left-lateral pole. The chain uses TRBV6-5 and TRBJ1-5; the central 7 bases match TRBD1. The sequence in DNA is TGTGCCAGCTGTCGACAGGGTGGAAAAGGTCAGCCCCAACATTTT. Translated, this gives CASCRQGGKGQPQHF.